This is a list of T cell receptor beta chains from one sample in a study of human T cells and chemical hapten exposure. TCRdb analysed the RACE reads with MiXCR anew, one entry per CDR3 protein. The sample holds about 98,000 distinct CDR3 sequences, 10% to 14% seen once. The source was whole blood, collected in connection with sensitization to the hapten diphenylcyclopropenone (DPC). The receptor source for this set is a woman aged 55-69 years with alopecia areata. Some clones in this sample may be carry-over from other donors' samples. Each CDR3 is given with its conserved first and last residue. Fields, in order: D gene, clone size, V gene, J gene, CDR3 protein, CDR3 DNA. D genes are given only for firm matches. The size of a clone is reported for some rows only, either as once, few or many, or as a class for expanded clones.

.	.	TRBV30	TRBJ2-3	CAWNPGTDTQYF	TGTGCCTGGAACCCAGGTACAGATACGCAGTATTTT
TRBD2	many	TRBV10-1	TRBJ2-7	CASSHSGASYEQYF	TGCGCCAGCAGTCATAGCGGGGCTTCCTACGAGCAGTACTTC
.	few	TRBV29-1	TRBJ2-2	CSVEVLPGELFF	TGCAGCGTTGAAGTGTTACCCGGGGAGCTGTTTTTT
TRBD1	many	TRBV20-1	TRBJ1-5	CSARGQVDQPQHF	TGCAGTGCTAGGGGACAGGTTGATCAGCCCCAGCATTTT
.	many	TRBV6-6	TRBJ1-6	CASSDRRSPLHF	TGTGCCAGCTCGGACAGACGGTCACCCCTCCACTTT
.	few	TRBV9	TRBJ2-1	CASSAPGSLVEQFF	TGTGCCAGCAGCGCACCGGGTTCCCTAGTTGAGCAGTTCTTC
.	many	TRBV5-1	TRBJ1-2	CASSFTGTGHGYTF	TGCGCCAGCAGCTTCACAGGGACGGGCCATGGCTACACCTTC
TRBD1	.	TRBV18	TRBJ1-5	CASSQRQGDQPQHF	TGTGCCAGCTCACAACGACAGGGGGACCAGCCCCAGCATTTT
.	many	TRBV5-8	TRBJ1-2	CASSLEGRQSYTF	TGTGCCAGCAGCTTGGAGGGTCGACAGAGCTACACCTTC
TRBD1	few	TRBV12-3/TRBV12-4	TRBJ1-5	CASSGTGSTNQPQHF	TGTGCCAGCAGTGGGACAGGGAGTACCAATCAGCCCCAGCATTTT
TRBD1	.	TRBV12-3/TRBV12-4	TRBJ1-1	CASSLEGTRQGEAFF	TGTGCCAGCAGTTTGGAGGGGACAAGACAGGGCGAAGCTTTCTTT
.	few	TRBV7-2	TRBJ2-7	CASSIQEPYEQYF	TGTGCCAGCAGTATCCAAGAGCCCTACGAGCAGTACTTC
.	few	TRBV5-1	TRBJ2-7	CASSLDGPGPAGRVYEQYF	TGCGCCAGCAGCTTGGATGGCCCCGGGCCAGCAGGCCGTGTTTACGAGCAGTACTTC
TRBD2	few	TRBV27	TRBJ2-1	CASTNRPPGLNHNEQFF	TGTGCCAGCACTAACCGCCCCCCGGGACTAAACCACAATGAGCAGTTCTTC
.	few	TRBV7-8	TRBJ2-7	CASSPSGVYEQYF	TGTGCCAGCAGCCCCTCTGGAGTCTACGAGCAGTACTTC
.	many	TRBV29-1	TRBJ1-1	CSVEGGGGPGTEAFF	TGCAGCGTTGAAGGTGGGGGAGGCCCGGGCACTGAAGCTTTCTTT
TRBD2	.	TRBV4-1	TRBJ2-5	CASSQDRETSGGAGQETQYF	TGCGCCAGCAGCCAAGATCGAGAGACTAGCGGGGGGGCAGGGCAAGAGACCCAGTACTTC